This T cell receptor (beta chain) is from a study of shared clonotypes between healthy human individuals. Study-level background: Three plates each covered CD4 naive and memory; CD8 naive two, CD8 memory one.

Germline lookup yields CDR1 MNHNS and CDR2 SASEGT. With 4 bases removed from V and 7 bases from J, the gap between germline ends came to 14 bases. The length of the CDR3 is 13 residues. Execution of the assay was at deep level. Once extracted for a subset, genomic DNA was divided evenly among several immunoSEQ plates. Only in-frame clones appear in the TCRdb table, and some are missing; sequencing was by immunoSEQ multiplex PCR. The sample has roughly 680,000 clones; 55% to 75% are singletons. Source material: memory CD4+ T cells sorted from blood. The subset is: CD45RA-negative fraction. The chain is built from TRBV6-1 and TRBJ2-7; TRBD1 is a possible D gene (5 bases). This receptor was identified in a woman between 25 and 40 years old in good health. CDR3 sequence: CASSADLSGEQYF. The CDR3 DNA reads as TGTGCCAGCAGTGCGGACCTTTCAGGGGAGCAGTACTTC.